The following is a T cell receptor beta chain sequence with its context. Its antigen is unknown. Unmatched junction bases numbered 8, after V lost 3 bases and J lost 3 bases. Germline CDR1 and CDR2: MRHNA and SNTAGT. This CDR3 is built from 16 residues. Assay used: immunoSEQ multiplex PCR; TCRdb lists only in-frame clones, some missing. This table holds about 1.5 million clones, 95% to 99% found once. The sample is drawn from a study of shared clonotypes between healthy human individuals. Findings and caveats of the study: Since donors were few, the genetic and exposure-history diversity represented was limited. Clonotypes shared by all four donors outscored non-shared clonotypes in generation probability. Clonotype sharing among donors, it was expected, would be affected by sequencing depth.

Those who donated were healthy HIV-negative adults, with no recent acute infections or vaccinations reported. This TCR was recovered from a man aged 25 to 40 in good health. The rearrangement links TRBV6-4 to TRBJ2-3; 8 bases are a match to TRBD2. The sequenced material came from naive CD4+ T cells sorted from blood. As for subset: CD45RA+ positively selected. The CDR3 region has the DNA TGTGCCAGCAGTGATAAAGCGGGACTAGGGACAGATACGCAGTATTTT. Protein sequence: CASSDKAGLGTDTQYF.